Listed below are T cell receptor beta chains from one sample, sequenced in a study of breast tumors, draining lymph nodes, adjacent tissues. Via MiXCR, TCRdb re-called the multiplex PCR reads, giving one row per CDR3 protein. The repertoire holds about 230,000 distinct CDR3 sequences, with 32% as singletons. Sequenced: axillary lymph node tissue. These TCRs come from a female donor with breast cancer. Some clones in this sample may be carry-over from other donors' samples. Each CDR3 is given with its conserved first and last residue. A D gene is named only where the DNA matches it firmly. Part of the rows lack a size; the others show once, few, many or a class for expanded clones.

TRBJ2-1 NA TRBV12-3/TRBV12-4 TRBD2 CASSPLAGGNEQFF TGTGCCAGCAGCCCTCTAGCGGGAGGGAATGAGCAGTTCTTC
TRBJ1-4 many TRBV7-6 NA CASSRDVGEKLFF TGTGCCTCCTCCCGGGACGTGGGTGAAAAACTGTTTTTT
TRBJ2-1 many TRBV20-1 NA CSTVRQGQLHNEQFF TGCAGTACCGTTAGGCAGGGGCAACTTCACAATGAGCAGTTCTTC
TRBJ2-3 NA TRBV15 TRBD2 CATSSLSGSAGTDTQYF TGTGCCACCAGCAGTCTTAGCGGGAGCGCCGGCACAGATACGCAGTATTTT
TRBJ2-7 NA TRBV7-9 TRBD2 CASSRGLAVSYEQYF TGTGCCAGCAGCCGTGGACTAGCGGTTAGTTACGAGCAGTACTTC
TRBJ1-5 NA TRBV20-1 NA CSAIKRTSGSYEHF TGCAGTGCTATCAAACGGACTAGCGGGAGCTACGAGCATTTT
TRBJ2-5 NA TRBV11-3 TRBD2 CASSPGLAGKETRYF TGTGCCAGCAGCCCTGGACTAGCGGGGAAAGAGACCCGGTACTTC
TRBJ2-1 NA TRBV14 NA CASSQGAWEQFF TGTGCCAGCAGCCAAGGGGCTTGGGAGCAGTTCTTC
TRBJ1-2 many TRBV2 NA CASSPDRRYGYTF TGTGCCAGCAGCCCAGACAGGCGATATGGCTACACCTTC
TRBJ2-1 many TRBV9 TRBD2 CASSAPGGVNEQFF TGTGCCAGCAGCGCTCCGGGGGGGGTCAATGAGCAGTTCTTC
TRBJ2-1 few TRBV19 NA CASSRRGTESSYNEQSF TGTGCCAGTAGTAGACGCGGGACAGAAAGCTCCTACAATGAGCAGTCCTTC
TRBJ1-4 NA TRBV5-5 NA CASSRGERWLSTNEKLVF TGTGCCAGCAGCCGGGGGGAGAGGTGGCTTTCGACTAATGAAAAACTGGTTTTT
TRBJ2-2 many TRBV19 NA CASSVQENTGELFF TGTGCCAGTAGTGTCCAGGAAAACACCGGGGAGCTGTTTTTT
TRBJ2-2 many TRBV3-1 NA CASSHQRLAITGELFF TGTGCCAGCAGCCATCAAAGGCTAGCGATCACCGGGGAGCTGTTTTTT
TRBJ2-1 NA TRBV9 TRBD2 CASSVGRGSEQFF TGTGCCAGCAGCGTAGGGCGGGGGAGTGAGCAGTTCTTC
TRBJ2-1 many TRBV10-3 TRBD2 CAISAPSGAYNEQFF TGTGCCATCAGTGCGCCTAGCGGGGCGTACAATGAGCAGTTCTTC
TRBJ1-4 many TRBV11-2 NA CASSLVWGGSEKLFF TGTGCCAGCAGCTTAGTATGGGGCGGAAGCGAAAAACTGTTTTTT
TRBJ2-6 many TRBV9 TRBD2 CASSVVSGGSGANVLTF TGTGCCAGCAGCGTAGTATCGGGAGGCTCTGGGGCCAACGTCCTGACTTTC
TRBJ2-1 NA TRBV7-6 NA CASGAQGPHNGQFF TGTGCCAGCGGCGCGCAGGGACCTCACAATGGGCAGTTCTTC
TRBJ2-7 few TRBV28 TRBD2 CASSLRTSGRWYEQYF TGTGCCAGCAGTCTCCGCACTAGCGGGAGATGGTACGAGCAGTACTTC
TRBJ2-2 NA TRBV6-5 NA CASSHLAEKNGELFF TGTGCCAGCAGTCACTTAGCGGAGAAGAACGGGGAGCTGTTTTTT
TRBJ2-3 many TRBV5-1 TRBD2 CASSLEPGLAEYFTDTQYF TGCGCCAGCAGCTTGGAGCCGGGACTAGCGGAATACTTCACAGATACGCAGTATTTT
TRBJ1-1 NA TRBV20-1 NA CSARDQGRLLNTEAFF TGCAGTGCTAGAGATCAGGGGCGATTACTGAACACTGAAGCTTTCTTT
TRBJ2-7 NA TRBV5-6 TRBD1 CASSRDRGRMGSYEQYF TGTGCCAGCAGCCGGGACAGGGGGCGCATGGGCTCCTACGAGCAGTACTTC
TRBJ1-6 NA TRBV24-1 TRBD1 CATSAGTDNSPLHF TGTGCCACCAGTGCCGGGACAGACAATTCACCCCTCCACTTT
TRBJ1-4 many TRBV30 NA CAWSARDTGKLFF TGTGCCTGGAGTGCCCGGGACACGGGAAAACTGTTTTTT
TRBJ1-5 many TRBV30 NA CAWSYSGTWSNQPQHF TGTGCCTGGAGTTATTCGGGGACTTGGAGCAATCAGCCCCAGCATTTT
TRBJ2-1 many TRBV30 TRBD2 CAWVAGFSYNEQFF TGTGCCTGGGTAGCGGGATTCTCCTACAATGAGCAGTTCTTC
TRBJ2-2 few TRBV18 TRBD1 CASSATGTGDTGELFF TGTGCCAGCTCAGCGACCGGGACAGGGGACACCGGGGAGCTGTTTTTT
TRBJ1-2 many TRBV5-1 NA CASSLEGATNYGYTF TGCGCCAGCAGCTTGGAGGGTGCTACTAACTATGGCTACACCTTC
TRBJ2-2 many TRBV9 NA CASSVGLKGSPPGELFF TGTGCCAGCAGCGTAGGATTGAAGGGGAGTCCCCCCGGGGAGCTGTTTTTT